This is a list of T cell receptor beta chains from one sample in a study of follicular helper T cells after annual influenza vaccination. The method was immunoSEQ multiplex PCR; TCRdb's version includes in-frame clones alone and lacks a portion of them. This repertoire shows about 12,000 clones, around 80% found once; its top ten account for 3.5% to 4.5%. The input for sequencing was CXCR5+ CD38- circulating T follicular helper cells from blood, taken on the day of influenza vaccination. The receptors come from an adult who received the influenza vaccine. CDR3s include the opening cysteine and the closing phenylalanine or tryptophan. D genes are given only for firm matches. The size entry is marked missing in some rows and otherwise reads once, few, many or a size class.

CASSELGTSDEQFF	TGTGCCAGCAGTGAATTAGGGACTAGCGATGAGCAGTTCTTC	NA	TRBD2	TRBV25-1	TRBJ2-1
CASSQTYLLGVSYTF	TGCGCCAGCAGCCAAACTTACCTATTAGGGGTTAGCTACACCTTC	NA	NA	TRBV4-1	TRBJ1-2
CASSLASGSETDTQYF	TGTGCCAGCAGCCTCGCTTCTGGCAGTGAGACAGATACGCAGTATTTT	NA	NA	TRBV7-3	TRBJ2-3
CASSPRGQPGDRAYEQYF	TGCGCCAGCAGCCCACGGGGGCAACCGGGGGACAGAGCGTACGAGCAGTACTTC	NA	NA	TRBV4-1	TRBJ2-7
CASSLRGETQYF	TGTGCCAGCAGCCTTCGGGGGGAGACCCAGTACTTC	NA	NA	TRBV6-5	TRBJ2-5
CASSLLGVAGPYEQYF	TGTGCCAGCAGCTTACTGGGAGTAGCGGGGCCCTACGAGCAGTACTTC	few	TRBD2	TRBV7-2	TRBJ2-7
CASSYREEKPQHF	TGTGCCAGCAGCTACAGGGAGGAGAAGCCCCAGCATTTT	NA	NA	TRBV7-3	TRBJ1-5
CASSFGETQYF	TGTGCCAGCAGCTTTGGAGAGACCCAGTACTTC	NA	NA	TRBV5-4	TRBJ2-5
CASSDSGGTDTQYF	TGTGCCAGCAGTGATAGCGGGGGGACAGATACGCAGTATTTT	NA	TRBD2	TRBV6-6	TRBJ2-3
CASKKKGATEAFF	TGTGCCAGCAAAAAAAAGGGGGCCACTGAAGCTTTCTTT	few	TRBD1	TRBV6-5	TRBJ1-1
CASREIWGALSPLHF	TGTGCCAGCAGGGAGATTTGGGGGGCGCTTTCACCCCTCCACTTT	NA	NA	TRBV6-1	TRBJ1-6
CASSPPVGTEAFF	TGTGCCAGCTCCCCGCCGGTTGGAACTGAAGCTTTCTTT	NA	NA	TRBV25-1	TRBJ1-1
CASSEGTGGSSDTQYF	TGCGCCAGCAGTGAGGGAACAGGGGGCAGCTCAGATACGCAGTATTTT	NA	TRBD1	TRBV10-1	TRBJ2-3
CASSGSGGPNEQFF	TGTGCCAGCAGTGGTAGCGGGGGCCCGAATGAGCAGTTCTTC	once	TRBD2	TRBV2	TRBJ2-1
CASSSLGTEAFF	TGTGCCAGCAGCTCGCTTGGCACTGAAGCTTTCTTT	once	NA	TRBV5-4	TRBJ1-1
CASSSRHRGGEKLFF	TGTGCCAGCAGCTCACGCCACAGGGGGGGTGAAAAACTGTTTTTT	NA	NA	TRBV21-1	TRBJ1-4
CASSSYQYTGELFF	TGTGCCAGTAGTAGCTACCAGTACACCGGGGAGCTGTTTTTT	NA	NA	TRBV19	TRBJ2-2
CASSPRGGFEETQYF	TGTGCCAGCTCACCACGAGGAGGGTTCGAGGAGACCCAGTACTTC	NA	NA	TRBV18	TRBJ2-5
CASSYREIGYEQYF	TGTGCCAGCAGTTACAGGGAAATCGGCTACGAGCAGTACTTC	NA	NA	TRBV6-5	TRBJ2-7
CASSASVETQYF	TGTGCCAGCAGTGCCAGCGTGGAGACCCAGTACTTC	NA	NA	TRBV2	TRBJ2-5
CASSFRVTNTGELFF	TGTGCCAGCAGCTTTAGGGTTACGAACACCGGGGAGCTGTTTTTT	NA	NA	TRBV7-2	TRBJ2-2
CAWSTRSQKYF	TGTGCCTGGAGTACCCGTTCACAGAAGTACTTC	NA	NA	TRBV30	TRBJ2-7
CACGGTAGANVLTF	TGTGCCTGTGGTGGGACCGCTGGGGCCAACGTCCTGACTTTC	NA	NA	TRBV30	TRBJ2-6
CASSQEPVMNTEAFF	TGCGCCAGCAGCCAAGAACCAGTAATGAACACTGAAGCTTTCTTT	NA	NA	TRBV4-3	TRBJ1-1
CASSLQGAKQETQYF	TGTGCCAGCAGCCTCCAAGGGGCTAAACAAGAGACCCAGTACTTC	once	NA	TRBV2	TRBJ2-5
CASSLMGKETQYF	TGTGCCAGCAGCTTAATGGGAAAAGAGACCCAGTACTTC	NA	NA	TRBV7-2	TRBJ2-5
CASSLELRGVGTDTQYF	TGCGCCAGCAGCTTGGAACTGCGGGGGGTCGGCACAGATACGCAGTATTTT	NA	TRBD2	TRBV5-1	TRBJ2-3
CASSYSGEYEQYF	TGTGCCAGCAGTTACTCAGGGGAGTACGAGCAGTACTTC	NA	NA	TRBV6-6	TRBJ2-7
CASSLRVSGANVLTF	TGTGCCAGCAGCTTGCGGGTTTCTGGGGCCAACGTCCTGACTTTC	NA	NA	TRBV5-6	TRBJ2-6
CASSPGGRVMGEQYF	TGTGCCAGCAGCCCCGGCGGCAGGGTGATGGGCGAGCAGTACTTC	NA	NA	TRBV7-2	TRBJ2-7
CATSRNGQETQYF	TGTGCCACCAGCAGGAATGGCCAAGAGACCCAGTACTTC	NA	NA	TRBV15	TRBJ2-5
CASSRNSMNTEAFF	TGTGCCAGTAGTAGGAACAGTATGAACACTGAAGCTTTCTTT	NA	NA	TRBV19	TRBJ1-1
CASSLLGGAGYEQYF	TGTGCCAGCAGTTTATTAGGGGGCGCTGGCTACGAGCAGTACTTC	once	TRBD1	TRBV28	TRBJ2-7
CASSLMAGATDTQYF	TGTGCCAGCAGCTTAATGGCGGGAGCCACAGATACGCAGTATTTT	NA	TRBD2	TRBV7-2	TRBJ2-3
CASSFPRGGYGYTF	TGTGCCAGCAGTTTTCCCCGGGGGGGCTATGGCTACACCTTC	once	NA	TRBV28	TRBJ1-2
CASSPQGVSSTEAFF	TGTGCCAGCAGCCCCCAGGGGGTTAGTAGCACTGAAGCTTTCTTT	NA	TRBD1	TRBV11-3	TRBJ1-1
CASSEGSHSPLHF	TGTGCCAGCAGTGAGGGGTCACATTCACCCCTCCACTTT	NA	NA	TRBV2	TRBJ1-6
CASSPSGSGSGQPQHF	TGTGCCAGCTCACCTTCCGGGTCAGGGTCGGGGCAGCCCCAGCATTTT	NA	NA	TRBV18	TRBJ1-5
CASSHPGQYTGELFF	TGCGCCAGCAGCCACCCGGGACAGTACACCGGGGAGCTGTTTTTT	NA	TRBD1	TRBV4-3	TRBJ2-2
CASEKRDTYGYTF	TGTGCCAGTGAAAAACGGGACACCTATGGCTACACCTTC	NA	NA	TRBV19	TRBJ1-2
CASSPHRGPAETQYF	TGTGCCAGCAGCCCACACAGGGGTCCTGCGGAGACCCAGTACTTC	NA	TRBD1	TRBV7-7	TRBJ2-5
CAISESLETETQYF	TGTGCCATCAGTGAGTCGCTGGAAACGGAGACCCAGTACTTC	NA	NA	TRBV10-3	TRBJ2-5
CASSFSPGGGRFF	TGTGCCAGCAGCTTCTCCCCCGGGGGGGGCCGGTTCTTC	NA	TRBD2	TRBV7-2	TRBJ2-1
CASSLFGTLGHGEETQYF	TGTGCCAGCAGCTTGTTCGGGACATTGGGACATGGGGAAGAGACCCAGTACTTC	NA	NA	TRBV5-8	TRBJ2-5
CASSERGGFNEQFF	TGTGCCAGCAGTGAACGAGGGGGGTTTAATGAGCAGTTCTTC	NA	NA	TRBV6-1	TRBJ2-1
CASSLAGNTIYF	TGTGCCAGCAGCTTAGCTGGAAACACCATATATTTT	NA	NA	TRBV7-6	TRBJ1-3
CASSQDTGVTNEKLFF	TGTGCCAGCAGCCAAGATACTGGGGTCACTAATGAAAAACTGTTTTTT	NA	NA	TRBV14	TRBJ1-4
CASSRAGKASPLHF	TGTGCCAGCAGTAGGGCAGGGAAAGCGTCACCCCTCCACTTT	NA	NA	TRBV28	TRBJ1-6
CASIRTISSGNTIYF	TGTGCCAGCATTCGGACTATAAGCTCTGGAAACACCATATATTTT	once	NA	TRBV6-1	TRBJ1-3
CASSEAGDGPYEQYF	TGTGCCAGCAGTGAAGCGGGCGACGGACCCTACGAGCAGTACTTC	once	NA	TRBV6-1	TRBJ2-7
CASSLASGKETQYF	TGTGCCAGCAGCTTAGCGAGCGGTAAAGAGACCCAGTACTTC	once	NA	TRBV11-2	TRBJ2-5
CASSLQGQETQYF	TGTGCCAGCAGCTTACAGGGGCAAGAGACCCAGTACTTC	NA	NA	TRBV7-2	TRBJ2-5
CASSAHRGRNTEAFF	TGTGCCAGCAGTGCTCACAGGGGAAGGAACACTGAAGCTTTCTTT	once	TRBD1	TRBV6-1	TRBJ1-1
CASMPLVGLYSYEQYF	TGTGCCAGCATGCCGTTGGTCGGACTTTACTCCTACGAGCAGTACTTC	NA	NA	TRBV27	TRBJ2-7